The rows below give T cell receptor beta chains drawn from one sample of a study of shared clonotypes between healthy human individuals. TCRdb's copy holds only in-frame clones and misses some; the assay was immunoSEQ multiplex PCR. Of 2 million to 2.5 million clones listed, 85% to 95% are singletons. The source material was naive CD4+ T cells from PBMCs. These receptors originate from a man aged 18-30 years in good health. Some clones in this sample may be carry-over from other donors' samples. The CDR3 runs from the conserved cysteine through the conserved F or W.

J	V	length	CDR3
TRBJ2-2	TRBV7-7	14	CASSLAAIGGELFF
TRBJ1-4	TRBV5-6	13	CASSRGPREKLFF
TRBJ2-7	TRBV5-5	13	CASSLAGSAEQYF
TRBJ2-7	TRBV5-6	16	CASSLGSGAGGYEQYF
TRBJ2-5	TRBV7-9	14	CASSLTGVEETQYF
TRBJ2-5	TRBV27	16	CASSPRAGGTQETQYF
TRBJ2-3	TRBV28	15	CASRLLAGLTDTQYF
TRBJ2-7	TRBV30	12	CAWSTGFYEQYF
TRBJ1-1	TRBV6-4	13	CASRTTEDTEAFF
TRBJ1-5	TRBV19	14	CASSFTQGNQPQHF
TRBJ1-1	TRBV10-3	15	CAISEVTGSVTEAFF
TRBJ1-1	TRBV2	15	CASSGPVGTYTEAFF
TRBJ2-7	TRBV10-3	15	CAISDQTSGRHEQYF
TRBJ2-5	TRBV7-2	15	CASSSSSQGGETQYF
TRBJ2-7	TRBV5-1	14	CASSSTPDRYEQYF
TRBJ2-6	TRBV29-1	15	CSVAGLSSGANVLTF
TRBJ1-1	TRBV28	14	CASSPQGLNTEAFF
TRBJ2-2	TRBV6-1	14	CASSGLMNTGELFF
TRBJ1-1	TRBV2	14	CASRLGQPGTEAFF
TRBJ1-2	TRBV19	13	CASSIGGSTRLTF
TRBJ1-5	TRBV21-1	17	CASSKVGRGQGNQPQHF
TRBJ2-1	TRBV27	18	CASSLDYPAAGGLDEQFF
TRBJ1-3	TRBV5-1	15	CASSRGQAIGNTIYF
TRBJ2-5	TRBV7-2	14	CASSSGEGQETQYF
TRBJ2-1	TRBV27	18	CASFTGTSGNVGFNEQFF
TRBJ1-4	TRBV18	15	CASSPAAATNEKLFF
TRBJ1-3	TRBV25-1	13	CASSITSGNTIYF
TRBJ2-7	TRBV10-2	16	CASSLVPGPISYEQYF
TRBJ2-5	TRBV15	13	CATSRGSEETQYF
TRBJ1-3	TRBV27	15	CASSSRARAGNTIYF
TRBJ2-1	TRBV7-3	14	CASSPGLGLGEQFF
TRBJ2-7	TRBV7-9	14	CASSLPGERYEQYF
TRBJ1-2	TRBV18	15	CASSPTAYDRGGYTF
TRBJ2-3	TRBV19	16	CASSGGQGSYTDTQYF
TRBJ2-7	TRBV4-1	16	CASSQGLTIEYHEQYF
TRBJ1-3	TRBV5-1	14	CASSPGQVGNTIYF
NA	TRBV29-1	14	CSVGLAGVPYEQYF
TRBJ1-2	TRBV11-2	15	CASSLRQAANYGYTF
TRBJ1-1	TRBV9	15	CASSAGGTGNTEAFF
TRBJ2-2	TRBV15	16	CATSRGLAGVTGELFF
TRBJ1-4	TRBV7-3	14	CASSLGGMREKLFF
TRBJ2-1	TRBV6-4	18	CASSDRGSGVSSYNEQFF
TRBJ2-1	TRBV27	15	CASSSGLAAWNEQFF
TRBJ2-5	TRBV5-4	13	CASSGGVKETQYF
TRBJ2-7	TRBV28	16	CASSPPWGRSSYEQYF
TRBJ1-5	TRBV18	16	CASSTGQGPLNQPQHF
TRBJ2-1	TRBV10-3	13	CATRPGVINEQFF
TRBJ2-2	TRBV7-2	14	CASRTTRGTGELFF
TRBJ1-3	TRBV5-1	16	CASSFSPGLGGNTIYF
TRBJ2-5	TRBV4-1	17	CASSPRGLAGGKETQYF
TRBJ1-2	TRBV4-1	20	CASSQPIRGTGRQRGYGYTF
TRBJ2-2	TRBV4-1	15	CASSRSGQGTGELFF
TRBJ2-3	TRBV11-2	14	CASSLLLAWDTQYF
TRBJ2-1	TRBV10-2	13	CAGPGLRSHEQFF
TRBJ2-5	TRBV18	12	CASSPGVETQYF
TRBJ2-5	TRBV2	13	CAGHRGLGETQYF
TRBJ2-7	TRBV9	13	CASSVVGDGQQYF